Below are 13 T cell receptor beta chains sequenced from a single sample in a study of T cells after yellow fever vaccination. TCRdb used MiXCR to reprocess the 5' RACE reads, holding one entry per CDR3 protein. In the table there are 500,000 to 550,000 distinct CDR3 sequences, around a fifth of which are singletons. Source: PBMCs, taken 21 days after the first yellow fever vaccination. The receptors were gathered from a man younger than 30 who received the YFV17D yellow fever vaccine.

There are a few counts of this clonotype. This sequence joins TRBV11-2 and TRBJ2-5; unclear D gene. Germline CDR1 reads SGHAT; CDR2 reads FQNNGV. V lost 1 base and J lost 5, with 8 bases in between. This CDR3 region has 13 residues. The CDR3 DNA reads as TGTGCCAGCAGCTTAGGCGATCGGGAGACCCAGTACTTC. Translated, it gives CASSLGDRETQYF.

CDR3 DNA sequence: TGCAGTGCTCCGAAGCTAGCGGGGGCCATAAATGAGCAGTTCTTC. This translates into CSAPKLAGAINEQFF. The chain carries TRBV20-1 and TRBJ2-1; 10 nucleotides agree with TRBD2. The CDR3 runs 15 residues. V trimming: 5 bases; J trimming: 7 bases; junction bases outside the gene matches: 11. The V gene's germline CDR1 is DFQATT and CDR2 SNEGSKA (reference sequence).

This clonotype was seen a few times. In nucleotides, the CDR3 is TGCGCCAGCAGCCACACAGGGACGGGGAACACTGAAGCTTTCTTT. Its translation: CASSHTGTGNTEAFF. V gene TRBV4-3 combines with J gene TRBJ1-1, with a possible D match to TRBD1 (6 bases). The CDR3 runs to 15 residues. The V end lost 3 bases, the J end lost 1 base, and 12 bases lay between the germline ends. Germline V gene data show CDR1 as LGHNA and CDR2 as YSLEER.

The chain recombines TRBV11-2 with TRBJ1-1; D remains ambiguous. The germline V gene encodes CDR1 SGHAT and CDR2 FQNNGV. V was pared by 1 base and J by 4 bases, with 10 bases between. The CDR3 extends over 14 amino acids. The CDR3 coding sequence is TGTGCCAGCAGCTTAGTTTTTGGAGCCACTGAAGCTTTCTTT. Encoded protein: CASSLVFGATEAFF.

The chain is built from TRBV7-9 and TRBJ1-4; tentative D call: TRBD1 (5 bases). Trimming pared 5 bases from V and 4 bases from J, leaving 11 bases between. The CDR3 consists of 14 residues. Per the germline V gene, CDR1 is SEHNR and CDR2 is FQNEAQ (reference sequence). This CDR3 is CASSLRVVNEKLFF. CDR3 in DNA: TGTGCCAGCAGCCTCAGGGTCGTTAATGAAAAACTGTTTTTT. Filled out from reference TRBV7-9 and TRBJ1-4, the complete variable domain reads DTGVSQNPRHKITKRGQNVTFRCDPISEHNRLYWYRQTLGQGPEFLTYFQNEAQLEKSRLLSDRFSAERPKGSFSTLEIQRTEQGDSAMYLCASSLRVVNEKLFFGSGTQLSVL.

This clonotype was seen just once. This sequence joins TRBV27 and TRBJ2-7; a weak D match, TRBD2 (5 bases). Germline CDR1 and CDR2: MNHEY and SMNVEV (reference sequence). CDR3 length: 15 amino acids. V shed 2 bases and J shed 2 bases, with 13 bases lying between them. CDR3 loop: CASSLAAGIPYEQYV. For the CDR3, the DNA is TGTGCCAGCAGTTTAGCGGCGGGCATACCCTACGAGCAGTACGTC.

This clonotype was detected only a few times. V is TRBV12-2 and J is TRBJ1-1. TRBV12-2 has pseudogene status. This CDR3 has 8 residues. The CDR3 nucleotides read TGTGCAAGTCGCTTCCCTTTCTTT. It yields the protein CASRFPFF.

This clonotype appeared many times. This chain links TRBV12-3 or TRBV12-4 with TRBJ2-4; D is ambiguous. The CDR3 has 14 residues. Trimming removed 6 bases from V and 4 bases from J, with 13 bases in between. CDR3 DNA sequence: TGTGCCAGCAGACCCCGGGCGGCTAAAAACATTCAGTACTTC. Translation gives CASRPRAAKNIQYF.

This clonotype occurred a few times. This sequence joins TRBV18 and TRBJ1-1, with D unclear. V lost 2 bases and J 1 base, leaving 17 bases between the germline ends. This CDR3 has 17 residues. Germline values: CDR1 KGHSH, CDR2 LQKENI. CDR3 region: CASSPNSGRLTNTEAFF. As DNA, the CDR3 is TGTGCCAGCTCACCAAACTCCGGCAGACTCACGAACACTGAAGCTTTCTTT.

The chain links TRBV5-1 to TRBJ2-7, with D possibly being TRBD1 (6 bases). V was shortened by 0 bases and J by 5 bases, with 18 bases between the two germline ends. The CDR3 covers 16 residues. Per the germline V gene, CDR1 is SGHRS and CDR2 is YFSETQ. The chain's CDR3 is CASSLASGQGYHEQYF. As DNA, the CDR3 is TGCGCCAGCAGCTTGGCCTCCGGGCAGGGGTACCACGAGCAGTACTTC.

This clonotype was counted a few times. V gene TRBV6-2 or TRBV6-3 combines with J gene TRBJ1-6; 7 bases agree with TRBD1. V gave up 10 bases and J gave up 4 bases; unmatched junction bases: 4. The CDR3 spans 13 residues. Germline V CDR1 and CDR2: MNHEY, SVGEGT. The CDR3 protein is CATSDRYNSPLHF. In nucleotides, the CDR3 is TGTGCCACTTCGGACAGGTATAATTCACCCCTCCACTTT.

J is TRBJ2-7 and V is TRBV29-1; a weak D match, TRBD2 (6 bases). Germline lookup yields CDR1 SQVTM and CDR2 ANQGSEA. This CDR3 has 13 amino acids. The V and J ends lost 7 bases and 0 bases respectively, with 13 bases between them. The chain's CDR3 is CSGPGGDSYEQYV. DNA of the CDR3: TGCAGCGGTCCAGGAGGGGACTCCTACGAGCAGTACGTC.

The sample holds a few counts of this clonotype. CDR3 sequence: CASSLEGRPGDTGELFF. CDR3 bases: TGCGCCAGCAGCTTGGAGGGCCGGCCAGGAGACACCGGGGAGCTGTTTTTT. The chain has TRBV5-1 and TRBJ2-2, with no clear D. The V and J ends lost 0 bases and 3 bases respectively, with 15 bases between them. CDR1 and CDR2 (germline): SGHRS, YFSETQ. CDR3 length: 17 residues.